Listed below are T cell receptor beta chains from one sample, sequenced in a study of shared clonotypes between healthy human individuals. Sequencing was performed with immunoSEQ multiplex PCR; in TCRdb, only in-frame clones are kept and a portion is missing. The sample has about 1 million clones, roughly 80% seen once. Sequenced sample: memory CD4+ T cells sorted from blood. These TCRs come from a man aged 18-30 years in good health. Each CDR3 is given with its conserved first and last residue. Fields, in order: D gene, V gene, clone size, J gene, CDR3 protein, CDR3 DNA. D genes are given only for firm matches. The size of a clone is reported for some rows only, either as once, few or many, or as a class for expanded clones.

-	TRBV6-1	-	TRBJ1-5	CASIGTGSNQPQHF	TGTGCCAGCATCGGGACTGGTAGCAATCAGCCCCAGCATTTT
TRBD1	TRBV7-2	once	TRBJ1-1	CASRPDRVRMNTEAFF	TGTGCCAGCAGACCTGACAGGGTGAGGATGAACACTGAAGCTTTCTTT
TRBD1	TRBV5-5	-	TRBJ1-2	CASSLGLGTGDYGYTF	TGTGCCAGCAGCTTAGGATTGGGGACAGGGGATTACGGCTACACCTTC
TRBD2	TRBV10-3	-	TRBJ2-7	CAIRGRTSGDSYEQYF	TGTGCCATCAGGGGCAGGACTAGCGGGGATTCCTACGAGCAGTACTTC
-	TRBV7-2	-	TRBJ1-1	CASSFGQRGTEAFF	TGTGCCAGCAGCTTCGGACAGAGGGGGACTGAAGCTTTCTTT
-	TRBV6-5	-	TRBJ1-1	CASSYAGLSEAFF	TGTGCCAGCAGTTACGCCGGACTTTCTGAAGCTTTCTTT
TRBD2	TRBV18	-	TRBJ2-5	CASSLGTSGQETQYF	TGTGCCAGCTCACTAGGGACTAGCGGCCAAGAGACCCAGTACTTC
-	TRBV11-2	-	TRBJ2-5	CASRQKETQYF	TGTGCCAGCAGACAGAAAGAGACCCAGTACTTC
TRBD2	TRBV7-2	many	TRBJ2-1	CASRPGLAEGNEQFF	TGTGCCAGCAGGCCAGGACTAGCGGAGGGGAATGAGCAGTTCTTC
-	TRBV5-6	once	TRBJ2-1	CASSLGIETNEQFF	TGTGCCAGCAGCCTTGGGATAGAGACCAATGAGCAGTTCTTC
-	TRBV10-3	-	TRBJ1-2	CVTSGSGLSGYTF	TGTGTCACATCAGGTTCAGGGTTGTCTGGCTACACCTTC
-	TRBV5-1	once	TRBJ1-2	CASSSGDFGYGYTF	TGCGCCAGCAGCTCAGGGGATTTCGGCTATGGCTACACCTTC
-	TRBV15	few	TRBJ1-5	CATSRERQGNQPQHF	TGTGCCACCAGCAGAGAGCGGCAGGGTAATCAGCCCCAGCATTTT
-	TRBV28	many	TRBJ2-7	CASSFVQGGEQYF	TGTGCCAGCAGTTTTGTACAGGGCGGCGAGCAGTACTTC
TRBD2	TRBV11-2	once	TRBJ2-5	CASSLGTSGQETQYF	TGTGCCAGCAGCTTGGGAACTAGCGGGCAAGAGACCCAGTACTTC